Sequencing of this T cell receptor beta chain was carried out in a study of blood T cells in healthy people across ages (dated by TCRdb to between 2014 and 2016). For context, the study as a whole: In model experiments, roughly one uniquely barcoded TCR beta cDNA molecule per two T cells was captured by template switching. The study measured age-related changes in TCR beta repertoire diversity using deep sequencing normalized with unique cDNA molecular identifiers. The donors were divided into four age groups: young (average roughly 17 years), middle-aged (about 40), aged (approximately 62) and long-lived (nearly 85). To avoid experimental bias, donors of different ages were randomly spread across the sequencing lanes. Using the same blood draw, the study looked at two additional independent replicas of 1 million unique cDNA reads for two donors, one aged 18 to 30 and the other aged 80 or older. The study at large found these results: Since profiling was done on bulk unsorted PBMCs, naive and antigen-experienced compartments could not be conclusively compared. Total diversity estimates from one million sequenced T cells were considered lower bounds and underestimates. The percentage of naive T cells measured by flow cytometry correlated strongly with observed TCR beta diversity. Observed TCR beta diversity per million T cells fell roughly linearly with age, and a significant reduction was already apparent by age around 40. Compared with the aged group, the long-lived group had more naive CD4+ T cells, fewer expanded clones and increased TCR diversity, a pattern suggesting age selection. The CMV infection status of donors was not known, potentially confounding age-related changes in expanded clonotypes.

The library was made by 5' RACE. The instrument given in TCRdb is Illumina HiSeq 2500. A second PCR of roughly 6 to 12 cycles was run with a J-beta primer mix and a sample-barcoded 5' primer. A template-switch 5' adaptor carrying 12 random nucleotides introduced a unique molecular identifier onto each TCR beta cDNA molecule. Each sample yielded at least 3 million CDR3-containing paired-end reads. First-strand cDNA was synthesized from all RNA with the Mint cDNA synthesis kit, primed by a TRBC-specific oligonucleotide. After uracil-DNA glycosylase treatment, a first 18-cycle PCR used universal primers M1SS and BC2_uni_R on all cDNA. As for the original processing: For normalization, 1 million high-quality reads, each with a distinct molecular identifier, were randomly selected from each sample. Instead of being binned into consensus sequences, reads with shared molecular identifiers were discarded. CDR3 identification, clonotype clustering and error correction used MiTCR with a Q25 quality threshold and the strictest error-elimination algorithm. A nonparametric unseen species model with Euler transformation was used to estimate lower-bound total TCR beta diversity. TCRdb trimmed the raw reads at Q25, called clones with MiXCR and kept productive beta chains. A single entry per CDR3 protein holds the most common genes and DNA from its merged rows. TCRdb's processing, not the study's, gives the V and J calls here. For this sample the table gives approximately 400,000 distinct CDR3 sequences, of which about 52% were detected only once. 51% of the sample lies in the top ten.

For this clonotype: The antigen it recognizes is unknown. Just one base apart from a much larger clone, this may be a read error.

The V and J ends are trimmed by 0 bases and 4 bases, leaving 5 bases between them. From a lookup of the germline V gene, CDR1 and CDR2 are SGHTA and FQGNSA. The CDR3 starts with the cysteine, ends with the phenylalanine, and has 13 residues. Only CDR3 DNA remains: 39 bases, in frame from the first base. Donors were about 36 systemically healthy Caucasian individuals from Russia aged about 6 to 100 years. Each donor gave around 9.5 milliliters of peripheral blood, collected into EDTA-treated Vacutainer tubes. Ficoll-Paque density-gradient centrifugation was used to isolate PBMCs, with at least 7 million obtained per sample. Total RNA, at least 6 micrograms per sample, was extracted from PBMCs with Trizol reagent. For every donor, flow cytometry on a PBMC aliquot measured the percentage of naive CD45RAhigh/CD27high T cells.

This chain joins TRBV7-2 to TRBJ2-3, with the D gene uncertain. The specimen was blood. The origin of this receptor is a man aged 55 to 70 in good health. The nucleotides read TGTGCCAGCAGCTTAGCTATGGCAGATACGCAGTATTTT. Protein translation: CASSLAMADTQYF. This CDR3, with the reference TRBV7-2 and TRBJ2-3 proteins standing in past its ends, gives the full variable domain GAGVSQSPSNKVTEKGKDVELRCDPISGHTALYWYRQSLGQGLEFLIYFQGNSAPDKSGLPSDRFSAERTGGSVSTLTIQRTQQEDSAVYLCASSLAMADTQYFGPGTRLTVL.